The rows below give T cell receptor beta chains drawn from one sample of a study of T-cell memory formation after mild COVID-19. In TCRdb, the 5' RACE reads were re-called with MiXCR into one record per CDR3 protein. The table records roughly 580,000 distinct CDR3 sequences, over 15% of them present only once. The sample comprised PBMCs or a T cell subset sorted from them (not recorded which). These receptors all stem from an adult woman who had mild COVID-19 (a few samples of this study predate the infection). Cell type and time point are not known. The CDR3 runs from the conserved cysteine through the conserved F or W.

>TRBV10-3
CAISAGTASYEQYF
>TRBV18
CASSPQRQGQPYNEQFF
>TRBV29-1
CSVERRAGYTF
>TRBV27
CASRETVQGPTEAFF
>TRBV9
CASSIQGTGELFF
>TRBV29-1
CSGTSGRAPSTDTQYF
>TRBV5-1
CASSLAAGVSYEQYF
>TRBV6-1
CASSIGDQETQYF
>TRBV5-1
CASSLGQAPWEAFF
>TRBV5-1
CASNPGTDFDSYTF
>TRBV5-4
CASSLRGFETQYF
>TRBV5-4
CASSLDGGSVYGYTF
>TRBV6-2/TRBV6-3
CASSRQGGGYTF
>TRBV12-3/TRBV12-4
CASRPPYRGRSYNEQFF
>TRBV7-9
CASSFPFQETQYF
>TRBV5-1
CASSNGTGNSPLHF
>TRBV25-1
CASGGTSGNYNEQFF
>TRBV5-1
CASRPGTDVDEQFF
>TRBV5-6
CASSLAQGGSETQYF
>TRBV29-1
CSVEGGSGSYEQYF
>TRBV20-1
CSASASGGTQETQYF
>TRBV5-1
CASSLSGMNTEAFF
>TRBV5-1
CASSFGTSGTEQYF
>TRBV20-1
CSAREDRPEAFF
>TRBV5-1
CASSLAGRSEQFF
>TRBV19
CASRQGTGDLSYEQYF
>TRBV18
CASSPPFKGTAQETQYF
>TRBV15
CATSRGFWDRSSYNEQFF
>TRBV19
CATRTHSARGEQYF
>TRBV5-6
CASSLRQYEQYF
>TRBV30
CAWSRGSGAYNEQFF
>TRBV12-3/TRBV12-4
CASTTTGAFNQPQHF
>TRBV20-1
CSARGSPF
>TRBV2
CASSPGTRNQPQHF
>TRBV5-1
CASSLVDRENEKLFF
>TRBV27
CASRAGYGYTF
>TRBV7-6
CASSLDWGRSSPGNTIYF
>TRBV20-1
CSAGGSGAYSYEQYF
>TRBV5-1
CASSSGGLAREQYF
>TRBV7-8
CASSYSRSQPQHF
>TRBV5-1
CASSSGGSANEKLFF
>TRBV7-2
CASSLGAGGTTDTQYF
>TRBV12-3/TRBV12-4
CASSFSWGILAGGRLSTDTQYF
>TRBV5-1
CASSLSGTKKANEQFF
>TRBV7-2
CASSPGRRRSYEQYF
>TRBV5-1
CASSFQGYRDGYTF
>TRBV6-2/TRBV6-3
CASSRYHEQYF
>TRBV20-1
CSAIDASDTGELFF
>TRBV19
CASTDLDPNTEAFF
>TRBV3-1
CASSQDPGGEQFF
>TRBV9
CASSVATSGLYNEQFF
>TRBV7-9
CASSSRQASDEKLFF
>TRBV5-1
CASSLGGTGSTGELFF
>TRBV7-9
CASSYLEGQGTTEAFF
>TRBV11-2
CASSLSGTLTYEQYF
>TRBV19
CASSSNGQGSLEQYF
>TRBV7-9
CASSSGLGAYSNQPQHF
>TRBV7-9
CASSLAGAFRRFF